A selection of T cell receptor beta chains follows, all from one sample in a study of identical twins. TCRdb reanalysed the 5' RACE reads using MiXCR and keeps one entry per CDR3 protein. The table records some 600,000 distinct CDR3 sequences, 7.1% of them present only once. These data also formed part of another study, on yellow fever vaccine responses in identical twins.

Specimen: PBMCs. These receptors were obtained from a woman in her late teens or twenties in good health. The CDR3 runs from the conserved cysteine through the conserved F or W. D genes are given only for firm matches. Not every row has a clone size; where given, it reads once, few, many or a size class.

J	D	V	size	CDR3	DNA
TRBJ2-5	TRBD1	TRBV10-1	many	CASSRDRTEETQYF	TGCGCCAGCAGCAGGGACAGGACGGAGGAGACCCAGTACTTC
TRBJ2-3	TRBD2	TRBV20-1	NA	CSAGGGADTQYF	TGCAGTGCGGGGGGAGGGGCCGATACGCAGTATTTT
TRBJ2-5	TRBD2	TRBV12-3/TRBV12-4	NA	CASSFRSSGRALEQETQYF	TGTGCCAGCAGTTTCCGATCTAGCGGGAGGGCCTTGGAACAGGAGACCCAGTACTTC
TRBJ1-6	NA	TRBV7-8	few	CASSYSSYSPLHF	TGTGCCAGCAGCTATAGTAGCTATTCACCCCTCCACTTT
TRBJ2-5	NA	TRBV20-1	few	CSAQTGPQETQYF	TGCAGTGCCCAGACAGGTCCCCAAGAGACCCAGTACTTC
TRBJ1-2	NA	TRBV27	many	CASSYQPDYYGYTF	TGTGCCAGCAGTTATCAGCCAGACTACTATGGCTACACCTTC
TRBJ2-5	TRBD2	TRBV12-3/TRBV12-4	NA	CASSHGNSGMLLETQYF	TGTGCCAGCAGCCACGGAAATAGCGGGATGTTATTGGAGACCCAGTACTTC
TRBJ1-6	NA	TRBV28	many	CASSLLIPGSSYNSPLHF	TGTGCCAGCAGTTTATTGATCCCGGGGAGCTCCTATAATTCACCCCTCCACTTT
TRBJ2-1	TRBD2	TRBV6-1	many	CASSPPTLAGVGNEQFF	TGTGCCAGCAGTCCACCAACCCTAGCGGGAGTCGGGAATGAGCAGTTCTTC
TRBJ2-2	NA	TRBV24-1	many	CATSDWVTGELFF	TGTGCCACCAGTGATTGGGTTACCGGGGAGCTGTTTTTT
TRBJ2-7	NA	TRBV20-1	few	CSARRAFGGTYEQYF	TGCAGTGCTAGGCGGGCGTTTGGGGGTACCTACGAGCAGTACTTC
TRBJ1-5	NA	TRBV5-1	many	CASSTGLPGDNQPQHF	TGCGCCAGCAGCACTGGACTCCCCGGGGATAATCAGCCCCAGCATTTT
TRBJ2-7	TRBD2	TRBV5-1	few	CASSWGGSRVEQYF	TGCGCCAGCAGCTGGGGGGGGAGTCGGGTCGAGCAGTACTTC
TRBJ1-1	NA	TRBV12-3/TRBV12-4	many	CASSFGGYMNTEAFF	TGTGCCAGCAGTTTCGGCGGGTACATGAACACTGAAGCTTTCTTT
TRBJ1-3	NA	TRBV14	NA	CASSQDLVAGNTIYF	TGTGCCAGCAGCCAAGACCTGGTCGCCGGAAACACCATATATTTT
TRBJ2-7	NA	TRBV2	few	CASSREWTLSSYEQYF	TGTGCCAGCAGCAGGGAATGGACTCTGAGCTCCTACGAGCAGTACTTC
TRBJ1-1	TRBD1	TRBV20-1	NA	CSAHGQGVGNTEAFF	TGCAGTGCCCACGGACAGGGTGTTGGGAACACTGAAGCTTTCTTT
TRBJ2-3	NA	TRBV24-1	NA	CALREGRGFLRASDTQYF	TGTGCCCTCCGGGAGGGCAGGGGGTTCCTCAGAGCGTCAGATACGCAGTATTTT
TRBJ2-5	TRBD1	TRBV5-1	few	CASRAGQGQYQETQYF	TGCGCCAGCAGGGCAGGACAGGGACAATACCAAGAGACCCAGTACTTC
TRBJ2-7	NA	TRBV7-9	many	CASSSAKTGTNEQYF	TGTGCCAGCAGTTCAGCCAAGACCGGGACAAACGAGCAGTACTTC
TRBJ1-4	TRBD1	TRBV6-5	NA	CASSYDRDAEKLFF	TGTGCCAGCAGTTACGACAGGGACGCTGAAAAACTGTTTTTT
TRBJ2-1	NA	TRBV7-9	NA	CASSLTPTLEQFF	TGTGCCAGCAGCTTAACCCCGACACTCGAGCAGTTCTTC
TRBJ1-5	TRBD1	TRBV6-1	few	CASSLKGASNQPQHF	TGTGCCAGCAGTCTGAAGGGGGCCAGCAATCAGCCCCAGCATTTT
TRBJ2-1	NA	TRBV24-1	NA	CATSDSSFPLKTGSSYNEQFF	TGTGCCACCAGTGATTCCTCTTTTCCCTTAAAAACTGGGAGCTCCTACAATGAGCAGTTCTTC
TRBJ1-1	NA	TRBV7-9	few	CASSLIEGNTEAFF	TGTGCCAGCAGCTTAATCGAGGGGAACACTGAAGCTTTCTTT
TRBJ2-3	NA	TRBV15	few	CATSREPGLMGTDTQYF	TGTGCCACCAGCAGAGAGCCGGGACTGATGGGCACAGATACGCAGTATTTT
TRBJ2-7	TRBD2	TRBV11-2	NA	CASSSLTSGRTYEQYF	TGTGCCAGCAGTTCCCTCACTAGCGGGAGGACCTACGAGCAGTACTTC
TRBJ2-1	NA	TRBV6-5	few	CASSYTPFKGNNEQFF	TGTGCCAGCAGTTACACGCCTTTTAAGGGAAACAATGAGCAGTTCTTC
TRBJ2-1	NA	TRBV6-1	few	CASMVKGPYNEQFF	TGTGCCAGCATGGTAAAGGGCCCATACAATGAGCAGTTCTTC
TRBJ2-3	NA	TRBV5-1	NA	CASSPSTGRPTDTQYF	TGCGCCAGCAGCCCCTCGACAGGGAGGCCGACAGATACGCAGTATTTT
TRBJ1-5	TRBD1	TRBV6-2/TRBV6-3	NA	CASSPRTGGGNQPQHF	TGTGCCAGCAGCCCCCGGACAGGTGGAGGGAATCAGCCCCAGCATTTT
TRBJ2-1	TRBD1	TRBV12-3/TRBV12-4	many	CASSAGTRGRNEQFF	TGTGCCAGCAGTGCCGGGACCAGGGGGCGGAATGAGCAGTTCTTC
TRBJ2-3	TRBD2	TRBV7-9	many	CASSRTSGAVDTQYF	TGTGCCAGCAGCCGAACCAGCGGGGCCGTAGATACGCAGTATTTT
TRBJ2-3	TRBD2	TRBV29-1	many	CSVPGTSGFTGEYF	TGCAGCGTTCCCGGGACTAGCGGGTTCACAGGAGAGTATTTT
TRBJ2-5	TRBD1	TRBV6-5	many	CASSYSWTGGQETQYF	TGTGCCAGCAGTTACTCCTGGACAGGAGGCCAAGAGACCCAGTACTTC
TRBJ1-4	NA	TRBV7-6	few	CASSLSRGLTNEKLFF	TGTGCCAGCAGCCTGTCTAGGGGGTTAACTAATGAAAAACTGTTTTTT
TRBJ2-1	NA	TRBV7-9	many	CASSSDGNEQFF	TGTGCCAGCAGCTCGGACGGAAATGAGCAGTTCTTC
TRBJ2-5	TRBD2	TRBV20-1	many	CSASGTSWETQYF	TGCAGTGCTAGTGGGACTAGTTGGGAGACCCAGTACTTC
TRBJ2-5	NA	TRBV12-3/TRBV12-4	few	CASRTDSQETQYF	TGTGCCAGCAGAACCGACAGCCAAGAGACCCAGTACTTC
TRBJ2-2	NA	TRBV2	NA	CASSDFMTSGELFF	TGTGCCAGCAGTGACTTTATGACGTCCGGGGAGCTGTTTTTT
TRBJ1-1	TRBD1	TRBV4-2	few	CASSTRTGANTEAFF	TGTGCCAGCAGCACCCGGACAGGGGCGAACACTGAAGCTTTCTTT
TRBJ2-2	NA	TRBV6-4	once	CASSDTRDTGELFF	TGTGCCAGCAGTGATACTAGAGACACCGGGGAGCTGTTTTTT
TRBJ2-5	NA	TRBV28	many	CASSLFQGLETQYF	TGTGCCAGCAGTTTATTCCAGGGCTTGGAGACCCAGTACTTC
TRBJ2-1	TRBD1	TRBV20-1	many	CSARRTGNNEQFF	TGCAGTGCTAGGCGGACAGGGAACAATGAGCAGTTCTTC
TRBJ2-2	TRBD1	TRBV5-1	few	CASRRTGGMDTGELFF	TGCGCCAGCAGGAGGACAGGGGGCATGGACACCGGGGAGCTGTTTTTT
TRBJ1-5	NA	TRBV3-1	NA	CASSPGTDEQPQHF	TGTGCCAGCAGCCCCGGGACGGATGAACAGCCCCAGCATTTT
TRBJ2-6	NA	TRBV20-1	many	CSAPTGGRAFSGANVLTF	TGCAGTGCTCCAACCGGGGGCAGGGCATTCTCTGGGGCCAACGTCCTGACTTTC